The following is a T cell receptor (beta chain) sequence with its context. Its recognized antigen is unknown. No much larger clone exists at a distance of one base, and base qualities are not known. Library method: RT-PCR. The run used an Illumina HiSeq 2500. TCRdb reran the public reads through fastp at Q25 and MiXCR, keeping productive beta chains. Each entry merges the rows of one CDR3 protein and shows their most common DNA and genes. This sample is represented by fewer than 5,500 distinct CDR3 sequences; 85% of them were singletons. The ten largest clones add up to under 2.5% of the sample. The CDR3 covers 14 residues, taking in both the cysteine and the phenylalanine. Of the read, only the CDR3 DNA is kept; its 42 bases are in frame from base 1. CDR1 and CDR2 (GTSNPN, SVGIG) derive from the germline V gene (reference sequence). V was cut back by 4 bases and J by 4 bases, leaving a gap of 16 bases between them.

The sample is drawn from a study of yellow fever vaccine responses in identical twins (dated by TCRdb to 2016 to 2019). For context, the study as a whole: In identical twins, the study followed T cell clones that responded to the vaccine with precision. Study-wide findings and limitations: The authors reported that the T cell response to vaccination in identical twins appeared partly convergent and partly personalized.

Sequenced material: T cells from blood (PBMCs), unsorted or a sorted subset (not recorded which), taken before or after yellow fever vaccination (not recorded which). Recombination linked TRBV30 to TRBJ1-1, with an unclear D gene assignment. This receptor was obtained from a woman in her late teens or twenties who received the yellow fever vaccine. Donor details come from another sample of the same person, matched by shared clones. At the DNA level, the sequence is TGTGCCTGGATCAAACCTCACGGGATCACTGAAGCTTTCTTT. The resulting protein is CAWIKPHGITEAFF. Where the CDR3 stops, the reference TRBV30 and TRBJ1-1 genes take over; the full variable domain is SQTIHQWPATLVQPVGSPLSLECTVEGTSNPNLYWYRQAAGRGLQLLFYSVGIGQISSEVPQNLSASRPQDRQFILSSKKLLLSDSGFYLCAWIKPHGITEAFFGQGTRLTVV.